This passage covers 17 T cell receptor beta chains from one sample sequenced in a study of T cell repertoires and Cas9 in healthy adults. Clones were read by immunoSEQ multiplex PCR, and TCRdb kept only the in-frame ones, dropping some. The sample consists of approximately 22,000 clones, roughly 90% of them appearing once. The sequencing sample was made of CD4+ effector T cells (CD127+, CD25-, CD137-, CD154-) from PBMCs; culture status not recorded. The receptors were sampled from a human donor in good health.

The chain links TRBV4-1 to TRBJ1-3; D unclear. From germline, CDR1 is MGHRA and CDR2 YSYEKL. The CDR3 sequence is 14 residues long. V shed 4 bases and J shed 9 bases, with 16 bases lying between them. CDR3 coding DNA: TGCGCCAGCAGCCTAAGCACGGTCCAACCCACCATATATTTT. Translating gives CASSLSTVQPTIYF.

The V gene is TRBV18, the J gene TRBJ2-1; 14 bases align to TRBD2. CDR1 and CDR2 (germline): KGHSH, LQKENI. Germline trimming cut 7 bases from V and 7 bases from J; bases unmatched to any gene: 9. The CDR3 has 16 residues. Here the CDR3 reads CASFRPTSGGVNEQFF. In DNA form, the CDR3 reads TGTGCCAGCTTCCGCCCGACTAGCGGGGGGGTTAATGAGCAGTTCTTC.

CDR3 DNA sequence: TGCGCCAGCAGCCACGGGACAGGGATAGGGGAGCAGTACTTC. It codes for CASSHGTGIGEQYF. The chain links TRBV4-1 to TRBJ2-7, with 9 bases identical to TRBD1. Germline V gives CDR1 MGHRA, CDR2 YSYEKL. CDR3 length: 14 amino acids. V trimming: 3 bases; J trimming: 7 bases; junction bases outside the gene matches: 7.

The rearrangement uses TRBV11-3 and TRBJ2-7, with unresolved D. The ends were cut back, 1 base at V and 4 bases at J, with 8 bases in the middle. The CDR3 has 13 residues. The germline gives CDR1 SGHNT, CDR2 YENEEA. CDR3 nucleotide sequence: TGTGCCAGCAGCTTAGGTGCGGAGTACGAGCAGTACTTC. Amino acids: CASSLGAEYEQYF.

In this sample, this clone turned up once. J is TRBJ2-5 and V is TRBV5-1; D gene ambiguous. CDR3 length: 14 residues. Between the trimmed V and J ends, which lost 0 bases and 1 base, there was a span of 7 bases. In germline, CDR1 is SGHRS, CDR2 YFSETQ. As DNA, the CDR3 is TGCGCCAGCAGCTTGGGAAGGACCCAAGAGACCCAGTACTTC. Its translation: CASSLGRTQETQYF.

V usage is TRBV7-6 and J usage is TRBJ1-2; 8 bases align to TRBD1. The CDR3 runs to 14 residues. V lost 6 bases and J lost 6; bases outside the gene matches: 9. CDR1 and CDR2 from the germline V gene are SGHVS and FNYEAQ. The CDR3 nucleotides read TGTGCCAGCAGTCCGGGCGGACAGGGCGATGGCTACACCTTC. Its translation: CASSPGGQGDGYTF.

The chain couples TRBV2 to TRBJ1-2; possibly TRBD1 for D (6 bases). The CDR3 contains 20 residues. V dropped 3 bases and J dropped 1 base, with 27 bases sitting between them. Germline values: CDR1 SNHLY, CDR2 FYNNEI. For the CDR3, the DNA is TGTGCCAGCAGTGACTTGGGTTTGGGGACACAACTAAGTCGTAACTATGGCTACACCTTC. As protein: CASSDLGLGTQLSRNYGYTF.

The J gene is TRBJ2-7, the V gene TRBV28; 15 bases align to TRBD2. This CDR3 contains 19 residues. Germline CDR1 MDHEN, CDR2 SYDVKM. V shed 5 bases and J 3 bases; nucleotides not matched to a gene: 14. The CDR3 DNA sequence: TGTGCCAGCAGTCCCCTACCCCCGGGACTAGCGGGGGGCATCTACGAGCAGTACTTC. Residues: CASSPLPPGLAGGIYEQYF.

In this sample, this clone turned up once. The chain links TRBV14 to TRBJ2-5, with D hard to call. Germline-derived CDR1 and CDR2 are SGHDN and FVKESK. CDR3 length: 11 residues. The V and J ends lost 2 bases and 4 bases respectively, with 2 bases between them. CDR3 sequence reads: CASSQSETQYF. The CDR3 nucleotides are TGTGCCAGCAGCCAATCAGAGACCCAGTACTTC.

V gene TRBV6-5 combines with J gene TRBJ2-7; 8 positions match TRBD1. The CDR3 extends over 15 amino acids. Trimming removed 4 bases from V and 2 bases from J; junction bases left unmatched: 7. Germline assignment: CDR1 MNHEY and CDR2 SVGAGI. As DNA, the CDR3 is TGTGCCAGCAGTTCTGATCGGACAGGGACCTACGAGCAGTACTTC. Translated, it gives CASSSDRTGTYEQYF.

This chain connects TRBV2 to TRBJ2-7, with TRBD1 matching over 7 bases. The germline gives CDR1 SNHLY, CDR2 FYNNEI. The CDR3 consists of 16 residues. Trimming took 4 bases from V and 5 from J; bases not matched to a gene: 14. The CDR3 bases are TGTGCCAGCAGTGCTCGGGGTGGTAGGGGGCTTGACGAGCAGTACTTC. Encoded protein: CASSARGGRGLDEQYF.

The chain recombines TRBV6-1 with TRBJ2-1, with D possibly TRBD1 on 6 matching bases. CDR3 length: 15 residues. CDR1 MNHNS and CDR2 SASEGT come from the germline V gene. The germline V and J ends were trimmed by 6 bases and 0 bases, with 12 bases remaining between them. CDR3 DNA: TGTGCCAGCAGAAGTCAGGGGACCTCCTACAATGAGCAGTTCTTC. This sequence encodes CASRSQGTSYNEQFF.

V gene TRBV6-5 combines with J gene TRBJ1-1; D ambiguous. Trimming took off 10 bases at V and 3 bases at J, with 18 bases between the two ends. The CDR3 has 14 residues. From germline, CDR1 is MNHEY and CDR2 SVGAGI. The CDR3 loop reads CATVLDASHTEAFF. For the CDR3, the DNA is TGTGCCACCGTCCTGGATGCTAGCCACACTGAAGCTTTCTTT.

The chain couples TRBV2 to TRBJ2-5; possible D gene TRBD1, 5 bases. V shed 1 base and J shed 1 base, with 7 bases lying between them. This CDR3 region has 14 residues. Germline values: CDR1 SNHLY, CDR2 FYNNEI. This CDR3 reads CASSEVRAQETQYF. CDR3 coding DNA: TGTGCCAGCAGTGAAGTCAGGGCCCAAGAGACCCAGTACTTC.

The chain couples TRBV11-3 to TRBJ1-2, with 8 bases fitting TRBD1. Germline CDR1 is SGHNT and CDR2 is YENEEA. This CDR3 region has 15 residues. The ends lost 0 bases at V and 5 bases at J; junction bases unmatched: 5. The CDR3 is CASSLDHGTGYGYTF. CDR3 DNA: TGTGCCAGCAGCTTAGATCACGGGACAGGATATGGCTACACCTTC.

The chain is built from TRBV6-1 and TRBJ1-4, with TRBD1 as a possible D gene (5 bases). Trimming took 6 bases from V and 4 from J, leaving 12 bases between them. This CDR3 is 14 amino acids long. Germline CDR1 reads MNHNS; CDR2 reads SASEGT. The CDR3 sequence: CASSGTFINEKLFF. The CDR3 nucleotides read TGTGCCAGCAGCGGGACCTTTATTAATGAAAAACTGTTTTTT.

V and J are TRBV19 and TRBJ2-1; 8 nucleotides line up with TRBD2. CDR3 size: 18 residues. In germline, CDR1 is LNHDA, CDR2 SQIVND (reference sequence). Trimming cost V 4 bases and J 5 bases; bases outside gene matches: 16. The CDR3 reads CASSTRRGGGGRNNEQFF. The CDR3 DNA is TGTGCCAGTAGTACCCGCCGGGGGGGCGGGGGCCGTAACAATGAGCAGTTCTTC.